Detailed here is one T cell receptor (beta chain). Antigen unknown. Primers: 60 Vbeta forward and 13 Jbeta reverse. Assay: immunoSEQ multiplex PCR; the TCRdb copy retains only in-frame clones and omits some. The profile shows over 70,000 clones, roughly 70% of them singletons. The data stem from a study of cytomegalovirus exposure and HLA in healthy donors. Study-wide findings and caveats: In presence/absence analyses, roughly uniform sequencing depth across donors was assumed. Available immune exposure information covered CMV serostatus only. Later, an analysis found that common viral pathogens appeared to be linked with several of the most significant clusters.

Germline lookup yields CDR1 SGHRS and CDR2 YFSETQ. The CDR3 extends over 15 amino acids. Trimming stripped 4 bases from V and 8 bases from J, with 19 bases between. It was healthy bone marrow donors who served as donors. The chain has TRBV5-1 and TRBJ2-1; possibly TRBD2 for D (6 bases). Sequenced sample: PBMCs. This clonotype was obtained from a woman aged 45-60 years in good health and CMV-seropositive. CDR3 in DNA: TGCGCCAGCAGCCCCTCTGGGGGGTTGCAAGATGAGCAGTTCTTC. This codes for CASSPSGGLQDEQFF.